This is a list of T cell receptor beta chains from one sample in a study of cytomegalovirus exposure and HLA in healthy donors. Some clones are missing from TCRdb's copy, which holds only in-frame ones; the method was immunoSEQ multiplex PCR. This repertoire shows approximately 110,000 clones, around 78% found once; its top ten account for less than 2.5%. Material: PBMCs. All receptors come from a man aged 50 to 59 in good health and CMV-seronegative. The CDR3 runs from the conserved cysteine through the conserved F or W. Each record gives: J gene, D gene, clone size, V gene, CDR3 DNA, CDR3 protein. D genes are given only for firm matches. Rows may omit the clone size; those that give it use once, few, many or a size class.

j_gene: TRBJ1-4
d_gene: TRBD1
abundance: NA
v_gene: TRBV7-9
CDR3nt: TGTGCCAGCAGCCAAACCGGACAGGTTAATGAAAAACTGTTTTTT
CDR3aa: CASSQTGQVNEKLFF

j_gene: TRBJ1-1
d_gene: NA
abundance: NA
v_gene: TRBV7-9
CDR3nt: TGTGCCAGCAGCTCTCTCAGTCGACAGCGAAACACTGAAGCTTTCTTT
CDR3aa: CASSSLSRQRNTEAFF

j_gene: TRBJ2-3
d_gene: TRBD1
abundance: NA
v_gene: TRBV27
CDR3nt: TGTGCCAGCAGCCAGAAGGGAGTGGGACAGGGGGCAGATACGCAGTATTTT
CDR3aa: CASSQKGVGQGADTQYF

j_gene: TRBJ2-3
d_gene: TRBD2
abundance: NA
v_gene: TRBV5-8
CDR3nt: TGTGCCAGCAGCTTACAGGGACTAGCGGGCACAGATACGCAGTATTTT
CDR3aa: CASSLQGLAGTDTQYF

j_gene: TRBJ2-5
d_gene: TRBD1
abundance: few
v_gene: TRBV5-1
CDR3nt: TGCGCCAGCAGCCCGGGGACAGGGACAGAGACCCAGTACTTC
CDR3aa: CASSPGTGTETQYF

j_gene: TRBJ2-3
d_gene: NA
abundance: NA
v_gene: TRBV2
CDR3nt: TGTGCCAGCAGTGAGGAGGGGGGGGGAACAGATACGCAGTATTTT
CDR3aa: CASSEEGGGTDTQYF

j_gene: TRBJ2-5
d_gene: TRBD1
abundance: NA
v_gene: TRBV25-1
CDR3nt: TGTGCCAGCACCAAGACAGGGATGGAGACCCAGTACTTC
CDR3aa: CASTKTGMETQYF

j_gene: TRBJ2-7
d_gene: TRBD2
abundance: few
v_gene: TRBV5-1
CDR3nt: TGCGCCAGCAGCCTGACTAGCTACATCGGAGAGCAGTACTTC
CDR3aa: CASSLTSYIGEQYF

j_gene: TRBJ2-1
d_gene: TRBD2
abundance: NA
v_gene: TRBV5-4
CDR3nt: TGTGCCAGCAGCTTGCGGACTAGCGGTATCAATGAGCAGTTCTTC
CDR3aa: CASSLRTSGINEQFF

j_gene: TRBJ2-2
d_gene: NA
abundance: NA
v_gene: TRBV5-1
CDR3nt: TGCGCCAGCAGCGTAGGTAGCTACCCCACCGGGGAGCTGTTTTTT
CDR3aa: CASSVGSYPTGELFF

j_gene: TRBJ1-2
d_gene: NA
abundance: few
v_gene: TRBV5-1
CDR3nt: TGCGCCAGCAGCTACCGGGGGGACCTAAACTATGGCTACACCTTC
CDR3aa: CASSYRGDLNYGYTF

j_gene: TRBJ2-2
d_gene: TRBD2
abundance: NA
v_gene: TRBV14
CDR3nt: TGTGCCAGCAGCCAAGATTCGGGACTACAGTTGACGACCGGGGAGCTGTTTTTT
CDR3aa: CASSQDSGLQLTTGELFF

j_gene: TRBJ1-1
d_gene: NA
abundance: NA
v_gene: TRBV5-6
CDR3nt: TGTGCCAGCAGACCAGGTCCCAACACTGAAGCTTTCTTT
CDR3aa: CASRPGPNTEAFF

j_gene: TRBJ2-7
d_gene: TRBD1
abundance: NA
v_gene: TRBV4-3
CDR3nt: TGCGCCAGCAGCCAAGTTCAGGGGGCGCGAGCCTACGAGCAGTACTTC
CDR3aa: CASSQVQGARAYEQYF

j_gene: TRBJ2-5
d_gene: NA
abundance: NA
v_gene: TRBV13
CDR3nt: TGTGCCAGCAGCTCCGCGACGATAGCGGCACAAGAGACCCAGTACTTC
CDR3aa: CASSSATIAAQETQYF

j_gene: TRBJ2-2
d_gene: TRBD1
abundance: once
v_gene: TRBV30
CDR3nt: TGTGCCTGGAGTCATTTCCGTGTGGGTTGGGACAGGGGAAACACCGGGGAGCTGTTTTTT
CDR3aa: CAWSHFRVGWDRGNTGELFF

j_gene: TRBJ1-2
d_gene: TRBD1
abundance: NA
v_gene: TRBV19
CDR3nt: TGTGCCAGTAGTTTCGGGACAGGAACACTAAGCCTGTATGGCTACACCTTC
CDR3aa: CASSFGTGTLSLYGYTF

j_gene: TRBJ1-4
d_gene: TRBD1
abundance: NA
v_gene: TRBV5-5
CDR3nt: TGTGCCAGCAGCCTGACAGGGGGAAATTTAGAAAAACTGTTTTTT
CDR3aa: CASSLTGGNLEKLFF

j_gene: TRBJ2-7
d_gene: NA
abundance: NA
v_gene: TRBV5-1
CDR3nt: TGCGCCAGCACCAAGGACTCCAACTCCCTCTCCTACGAGCAGTACTTC
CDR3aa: CASTKDSNSLSYEQYF

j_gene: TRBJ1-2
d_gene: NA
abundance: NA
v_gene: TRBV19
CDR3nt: TGTGCCAGTAGTATAGGACAGACGGAGGGTGGCTACACCTTC
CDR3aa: CASSIGQTEGGYTF

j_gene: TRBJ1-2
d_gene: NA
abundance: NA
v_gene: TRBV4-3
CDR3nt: TGCGCCAGCAGCCAAGAGGGCCCAAAAAGCTCTCAGTATTATGGCTACACCTTC
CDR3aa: CASSQEGPKSSQYYGYTF

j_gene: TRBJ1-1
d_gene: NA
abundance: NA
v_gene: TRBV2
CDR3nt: TGTGCCAGCAGTGGGAGAGGACAGCACACTGAAGCTTTCTTT
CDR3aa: CASSGRGQHTEAFF

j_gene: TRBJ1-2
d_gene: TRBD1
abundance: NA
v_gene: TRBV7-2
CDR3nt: TGTGCCAGCAGCTCTCGTAGTACAGGGGCAAACACCTTC
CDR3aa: CASSSRSTGANTF

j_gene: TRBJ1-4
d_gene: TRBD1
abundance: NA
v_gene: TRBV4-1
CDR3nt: TGCGCCAGCAGCCCCCGGGACAGCGGCGAGGAAAAACTGTTTTTT
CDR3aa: CASSPRDSGEEKLFF

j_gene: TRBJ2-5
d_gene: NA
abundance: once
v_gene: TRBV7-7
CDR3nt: TGTGCCAGCAGCCCCGGGATACAGTACCAAGAGACCCAGTACTTC
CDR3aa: CASSPGIQYQETQYF

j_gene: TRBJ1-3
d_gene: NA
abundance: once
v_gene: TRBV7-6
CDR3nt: TGTGCCAGCAGCTTAGGCACTCGGAGCTCTGGAAACACCATATATTTT
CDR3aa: CASSLGTRSSGNTIYF

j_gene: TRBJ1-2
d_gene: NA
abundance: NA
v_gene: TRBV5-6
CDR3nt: TGTGCCAGCAGCCCCGACAGATCTAACTATGGCTACACCTTC
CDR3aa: CASSPDRSNYGYTF

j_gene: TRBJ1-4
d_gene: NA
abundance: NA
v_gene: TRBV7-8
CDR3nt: TGTGCCAGCAGCCCCGCTGGGCTGGATAATGAAAAACTGTTTTTT
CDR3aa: CASSPAGLDNEKLFF

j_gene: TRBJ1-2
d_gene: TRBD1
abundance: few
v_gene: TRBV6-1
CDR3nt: TGTGCCAGCAGTGAGACCCCGGGACAGGGTTTCGGCTACACCTTC
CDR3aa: CASSETPGQGFGYTF

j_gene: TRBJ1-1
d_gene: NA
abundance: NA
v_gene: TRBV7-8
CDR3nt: TGTGCCAGCACCGCCCACGGGGGGGCAACTGAAGCTTTCTTT
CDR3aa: CASTAHGGATEAFF

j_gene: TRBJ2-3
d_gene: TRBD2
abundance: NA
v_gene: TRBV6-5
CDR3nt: TGTGCCAGCAGAACCGGCGGGGGGGCAACAGATACGCAGTATTTT
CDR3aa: CASRTGGGATDTQYF

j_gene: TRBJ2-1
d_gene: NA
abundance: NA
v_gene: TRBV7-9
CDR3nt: TGTGCCAGCAGCTTAGAGCTCCGGGACATCGACAATGAGCAGTTCTTC
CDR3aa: CASSLELRDIDNEQFF

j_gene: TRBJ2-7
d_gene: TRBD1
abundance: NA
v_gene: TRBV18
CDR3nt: TGTGCCAGCTCACTGGGACAGGGTGGCGAGCAGTACTTC
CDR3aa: CASSLGQGGEQYF

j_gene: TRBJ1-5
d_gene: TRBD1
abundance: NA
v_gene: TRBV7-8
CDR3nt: TGTGCCAGCAGCATAGGACAGGGGCGGAAGGAGCCCCAGCATTTT
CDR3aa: CASSIGQGRKEPQHF

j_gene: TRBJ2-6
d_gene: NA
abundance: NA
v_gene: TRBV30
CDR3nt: TGTGCCTGGGGAGGAACTGGGGCCAACGTCCTGACTTTC
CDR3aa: CAWGGTGANVLTF

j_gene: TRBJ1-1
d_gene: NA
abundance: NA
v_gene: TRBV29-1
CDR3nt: TGCAGCGGGGGGGGGACTGAAGCTTTCTTT
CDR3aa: CSGGGTEAFF

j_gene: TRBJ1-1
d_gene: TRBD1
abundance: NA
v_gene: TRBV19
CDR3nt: TGTGCCGCCCGGACAGGGGGGACTGAAGCTTTCTTT
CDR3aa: CAARTGGTEAFF

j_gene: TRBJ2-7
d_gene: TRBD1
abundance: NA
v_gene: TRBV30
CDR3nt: TGTGCCTGGAGAACCGGGACAGCATCCTACGAGCAGTACTTC
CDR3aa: CAWRTGTASYEQYF

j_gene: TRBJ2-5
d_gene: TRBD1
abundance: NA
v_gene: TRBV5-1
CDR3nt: TGCGCCAGCAGCTTGACAACAGGGGGCCGGGAGACCCAGTACTTC
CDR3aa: CASSLTTGGRETQYF

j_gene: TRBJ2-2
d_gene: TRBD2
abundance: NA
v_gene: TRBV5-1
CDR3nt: TGCGCCAGCGGGGGGGACGGAACCGGGGAGCTGTTTTTT
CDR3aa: CASGGDGTGELFF

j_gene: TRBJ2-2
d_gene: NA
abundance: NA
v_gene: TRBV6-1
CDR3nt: TGTGCCAGCAGTGAAACCGGGGGACGGGACCGGGAGCTGTTTTTT
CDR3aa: CASSETGGRDRELFF

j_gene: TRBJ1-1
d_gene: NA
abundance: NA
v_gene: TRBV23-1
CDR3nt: TGCGCCAGCAGTCAACTCTTCCAGGGGTACACTGAAGCTTTCTTT
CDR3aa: CASSQLFQGYTEAFF

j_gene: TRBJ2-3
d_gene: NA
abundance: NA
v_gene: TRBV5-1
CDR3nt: TGCGCCAGCAGCTTAGGGGCTAGCGCCGGGGGAGATACGCAGTATTTT
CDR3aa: CASSLGASAGGDTQYF

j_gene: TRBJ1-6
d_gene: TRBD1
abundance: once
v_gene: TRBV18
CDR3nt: TGTGCCAGCTCACCGGGGACAGGGTATCTAAGTTCACCCCTCCACTTT
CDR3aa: CASSPGTGYLSSPLHF

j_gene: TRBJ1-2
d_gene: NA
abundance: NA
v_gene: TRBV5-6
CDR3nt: TGCGCCAGCACCCTAGGTAGGAACTATGGCTACACCTTC
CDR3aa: CASTLGRNYGYTF

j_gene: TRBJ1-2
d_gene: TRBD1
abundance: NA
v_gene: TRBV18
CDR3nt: TGTGCCAGCTCACCATCCGGGACAGGGGGCGCGTATTATGGCTACACCTTC
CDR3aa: CASSPSGTGGAYYGYTF

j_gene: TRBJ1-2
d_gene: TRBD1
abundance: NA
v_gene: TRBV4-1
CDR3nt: TGCGCCAGCAGCCAAGAGGACAGGGTGTTTGGGGGCTACACCTTC
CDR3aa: CASSQEDRVFGGYTF

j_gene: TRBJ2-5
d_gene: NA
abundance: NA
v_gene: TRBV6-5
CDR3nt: TGTGCCAGCAGTTACCCGGGGGTCTCGGCCCAGTACTTC
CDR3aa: CASSYPGVSAQYF

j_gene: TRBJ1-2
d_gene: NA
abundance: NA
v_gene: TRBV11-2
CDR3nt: TGTGCCAGCAGCTTAGCAAATTACTATGGCTACACCTTC
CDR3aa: CASSLANYYGYTF

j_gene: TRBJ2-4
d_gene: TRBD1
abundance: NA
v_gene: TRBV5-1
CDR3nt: TGCGCCAGCAGCTTGGGAGGGACAGGGGACGGAAACATTCAGTACTTC
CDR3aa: CASSLGGTGDGNIQYF